This is a list of T cell receptor beta chains from one sample in a study of blood T cell repertoires in COVID-19. TCRdb's table, derived via immunoSEQ multiplex PCR, lists solely in-frame clones and lacks some. The sample lists 150,000 to 200,000 clones; about 91% were seen once. Sequencing input: PBMCs or T cells enriched from blood (not recorded which). These receptors came from a woman aged 18-30 years who had recovered from COVID-19. Both conserved end residues are part of each CDR3.

v_gene	j_gene	CDR3aa
TRBV2	TRBJ2-7	CASRGLAGGPRNYEQYF
TRBV27	TRBJ1-5	CASSLFRGNQPQHF
TRBV18	TRBJ2-7	CASSGQGALEQYF
TRBV27	TRBJ2-7	CASSPLGGVNEQYF
TRBV5-4	TRBJ2-3	CASSVSRGSTDTQYF
TRBV9	TRBJ2-2	CASSGRTGSNTGELFF
TRBV9	TRBJ1-2	CASSVPRGGPNYGYTF
TRBV6-1	TRBJ2-3	CASSEQRARGDTQYF
TRBV14	TRBJ2-3	CASSQGGGRTYTQYF
TRBV10-1	TRBJ1-1	CASSESAGGPMNTEAFF
TRBV4-1	TRBJ1-4	CASSQGRGEKLFF
TRBV15	TRBJ2-3	CATSREGRGADTQYF
TRBV6-1	TRBJ2-7	CASSEYGTGTSGRFEQYF
TRBV27	TRBJ2-1	CASNQLAGGLNEQFF
TRBV19	TRBJ1-5	CASRPPYNQPQHF
TRBV6-6	TRBJ2-7	CASSPDGTSGTIRSYEQYF
TRBV19	TRBJ1-2	CASSTRDSSFGYGYTF
TRBV18	TRBJ2-3	CASSPSSGSTDTQYF
TRBV11-2	TRBJ2-7	CASSLARGPYEQYF
TRBV7-9	TRBJ2-4	CASSHWTSGAKNIQYF
TRBV10-2	TRBJ2-1	CASTGAGNEQFF
TRBV30	TRBJ2-1	CAWSPIDNEQFF
TRBV4-1	TRBJ2-1	CASSEAPSGRALSQFF
TRBV18	TRBJ2-7	CASSQEQGAYEQYF
TRBV29-1	TRBJ2-7	CSVGGGRGHYEQYF
TRBV6-5	TRBJ1-3	CASSPGGATGNTIYF
TRBV7-8	TRBJ2-3	CASSPGQGTDTQYF
TRBV29-1	TRBJ1-1	CSVARQGTEAFF
TRBV28	TRBJ2-7	CASSLSFTSGGSTYEQYF
TRBV27	TRBJ1-3	CASSPGGNTIYF
TRBV3-1/TRBV3-2	TRBJ2-3	CASTESGAGTDTQYF
TRBV2	TRBJ2-3	CASLRGGSSGRARTDTQYF
TRBV10-3	TRBJ1-1	CAISGHTEAFF
TRBV28	TRBJ2-7	CASRPTSDYEQYF